These T cell receptor beta chains were read from a single sample in a study of long-term antiretroviral therapy in people with HIV. Clones were sequenced by immunoSEQ multiplex PCR, and TCRdb holds only the in-frame ones, with some missing. The sample consists of 21,000 or so clones, around 80% of them appearing once. The sequenced sample was unsorted PBMCs, obtained 0.3 years after starting antiretroviral therapy. The receptors were sampled from a man in his fifties with HIV. CDR3s include the opening cysteine and the closing phenylalanine or tryptophan. D genes are given only for firm matches. Size values are once, few and many counts, or a class for expanded clones, and some rows have none.

J | D | size | V | DNA | CDR3
TRBJ2-5 | TRBD2 | NA | TRBV5-1 | TGCGCCAGCAGCTCGGGAGGGGTGGCCCAGTACTTC | CASSSGGVAQYF
TRBJ2-7 | NA | NA | TRBV19 | TGTGCCAGTAGTTTCCCAGGGGCCGAGCAGTACTTC | CASSFPGAEQYF
TRBJ2-1 | NA | NA | TRBV5-6 | TGTGCCAGCAGCTTGGCCGGCGACTATTACAATGAGCAGTTCTTC | CASSLAGDYYNEQFF
TRBJ2-7 | NA | NA | TRBV9 | TGTGCCAGCAGCGTCTCATTTAGTAGCACCTACGAGCAGTACTTC | CASSVSFSSTYEQYF
TRBJ1-2 | NA | NA | TRBV28 | TGTGCCAGCACCTTGGACCGGGACACGGACTATGGCTACACCTTC | CASTLDRDTDYGYTF
TRBJ2-7 | TRBD2 | few | TRBV7-6 | TGTGCCAGCAGCTTGGGAGGGGACGAGCAGTACTTC | CASSLGGDEQYF
TRBJ1-2 | NA | few | TRBV5-5 | TGTGCCAGCAGCATTGCGGACAGCCCAAACTATGGCTACACCTTC | CASSIADSPNYGYTF
TRBJ2-3 | TRBD2 | NA | TRBV5-4 | TGTGCCAGCAGACCTTTGCGGGAGAGCACAGATACGCAGTATTTT | CASRPLRESTDTQYF
TRBJ2-7 | NA | NA | TRBV6-5 | TGTGCCAGCAGCCCCGACAGGACCCTCTACGAGCAGTACTTC | CASSPDRTLYEQYF
TRBJ2-7 | NA | NA | TRBV7-2 | TGTGCCAGCAGCTACAAAGGGTCGGGTACCAACGAGCAGTACTTC | CASSYKGSGTNEQYF
TRBJ2-1 | TRBD2 | NA | TRBV11-3 | TGTGCCAGCAACCCGGGACTAGCGGACAATGAGCAGTTCTTC | CASNPGLADNEQFF
TRBJ2-5 | TRBD2 | NA | TRBV9 | TGTGCCAGCAGCGTCGGACTAGCCTTCCAAGAGACCCAGTACTTC | CASSVGLAFQETQYF
TRBJ2-2 | NA | NA | TRBV19 | TGTGCCAGTAGTATGTACGGGTCGGCAAACACCGGGGAGCTGTTTTTT | CASSMYGSANTGELFF
TRBJ2-5 | NA | NA | TRBV6-5 | TGTGCCAGCAGTTACTCCGTTTGGGGGGAGACCCAGTACTTC | CASSYSVWGETQYF
TRBJ2-3 | TRBD2 | NA | TRBV7-9 | TGTGCCAGCAGCAGGATCGGGACTAGCGGCTCAGATACGCAGTATTTT | CASSRIGTSGSDTQYF
TRBJ2-1 | NA | NA | TRBV19 | TGTGCCAGTAGTATAATCGGACCCTCCTACAATGAGCAGTTCTTC | CASSIIGPSYNEQFF
TRBJ2-2 | NA | NA | TRBV21-1 | TGTGCCAGCCCCTCCGGGACAGGGAGGACCGGGGAGCTGTTTTTT | CASPSGTGRTGELFF
TRBJ1-1 | NA | NA | TRBV27 | TGTGCCAGCAGTTTATCTTACATGAACACTGAAGCTTTCTTT | CASSLSYMNTEAFF
TRBJ2-5 | NA | NA | TRBV18 | TGTGCCAGCTCACAGCGGGTCAGCTCAATGGGGGAGACCCAGTACTTC | CASSQRVSSMGETQYF
TRBJ2-7 | NA | NA | TRBV9 | TGTGCCAGCAGCGTAGGTCTACAGTCCTACGAGCAGTACTTC | CASSVGLQSYEQYF
TRBJ2-4 | NA | once | TRBV30 | TGTGCCTGGGGAAGCGGACGCGTCAGCAGGCTAGCCAAAAACATTCAGTACTTC | CAWGSGRVSRLAKNIQYF
TRBJ1-1 | TRBD1 | NA | TRBV6-5 | TGTGCCAGCAACCAACAGGGGCCTGCTGAAGCTTTCTTT | CASNQQGPAEAFF
TRBJ2-7 | NA | few | TRBV4-1 | TGCGCCAGCAGCCGCCCTTACGGGGGGCGCGAGTTCGAGCAGTACTTC | CASSRPYGGREFEQYF
TRBJ1-6 | TRBD1 | few | TRBV7-3 | TGTGCCAGCAGCTTAACGACAGGGAAGGATTCACCCCTCCACTTT | CASSLTTGKDSPLHF
TRBJ2-7 | NA | few | TRBV19 | TGTGCCAGTAGTGTCGAAGGGGGAGCCTCCTACGAGCAGTACTTC | CASSVEGGASYEQYF
TRBJ2-1 | NA | NA | TRBV6-1 | TGTGCCAGCAGTGCCGGGTCTAGAGATGAGCAGTTCTTC | CASSAGSRDEQFF
TRBJ1-3 | TRBD1 | NA | TRBV18 | TGTGCCAGCTCGCCAATCGGACAGGGAGGAAACACCATATATTTT | CASSPIGQGGNTIYF
TRBJ2-3 | NA | NA | TRBV7-6 | TGTGCCAGCAGCTTAGTACAGGCAGATACGCAGTATTTT | CASSLVQADTQYF
TRBJ1-1 | NA | NA | TRBV6-5 | TGTGCCAGCAGTTATCAAGGGGGTGAAGAAGCTTTCTTT | CASSYQGGEEAFF
TRBJ1-1 | NA | NA | TRBV11-2 | TGTGCCAGCAGCCTAGACGCGACGGACATGATGAACACTGAAGCTTTCTTT | CASSLDATDMMNTEAFF
TRBJ2-7 | TRBD1 | NA | TRBV7-8 | TGTGCCAGCAATGCAGGGGGCCACGAGCAGTACTTC | CASNAGGHEQYF
TRBJ2-7 | TRBD2 | few | TRBV19 | TGTGCCAGTAGTATGGGACTAGCGGGAGGGCCACGGGAGCAGTACTTC | CASSMGLAGGPREQYF
TRBJ2-7 | TRBD2 | few | TRBV19 | TGTGCCAGTACCCCGGGACTAGGGACCTACGAGCAGTACTTC | CASTPGLGTYEQYF
TRBJ2-3 | TRBD2 | NA | TRBV14 | TGTGCCAGCAGCCGCCGACTAGCGGGGGACACAGATACGCAGTATTTT | CASSRRLAGDTDTQYF
TRBJ2-5 | NA | few | TRBV5-1 | TGCGCCAGCAGCTTGGCGACCGCTCGGTACCAAGAGACCCAGTACTTC | CASSLATARYQETQYF
TRBJ2-7 | NA | NA | TRBV5-5 | TGTGCCAGCAGCATTGACAGGTTCACCTACGAGCAGTACTTC | CASSIDRFTYEQYF
TRBJ2-2 | NA | NA | TRBV4-1 | TGCGCCAGCAGCCAAGATCCTCGGGGCCCCGGGAACGGGGAGCTGTTTTTT | CASSQDPRGPGNGELFF
TRBJ1-2 | NA | NA | TRBV5-1 | TGCGCCAGCAGCTTGGATGGGGGGCCTAACTATGGCTACACCTTC | CASSLDGGPNYGYTF
TRBJ2-4 | TRBD2 | NA | TRBV5-5 | TGTGCCAGCAGCTTACGTGGACTAGCGGGGGACCTAGCCAAAAACATTCAGTACTTC | CASSLRGLAGDLAKNIQYF
TRBJ2-1 | NA | NA | TRBV7-9 | TGTGCCAGCAGCTTAGAGGAGGGGGCCAGGGCCTACAATGAGCAGTTCTTC | CASSLEEGARAYNEQFF
TRBJ2-7 | TRBD1 | NA | TRBV11-2 | TGTGCCAGCAGACAATTAAGCCGGGACAGGGGGTCCTACGAGCAGTACTTC | CASRQLSRDRGSYEQYF
TRBJ2-6 | NA | NA | TRBV11-2 | TGTGCCAGCAGCTTAGATGTGTGGGCGGTCTCGGGGGCCAACGTCCTGACTTTC | CASSLDVWAVSGANVLTF
TRBJ1-4 | NA | NA | TRBV2 | TGTGCCAGCAGCGGGGAAGAAAAACTGTTTTTT | CASSGEEKLFF
TRBJ1-2 | NA | NA | TRBV4-3 | TGCGCCAGCAGCCAAGATGGGTTGCTAGGCTATGGCTACACCTTC | CASSQDGLLGYGYTF
TRBJ1-5 | NA | NA | TRBV28 | TGTGCCAGCAGTTTAGGAGGGAGAACGGGCAGCCCCCAGCATTTT | CASSLGGRTGSPQHF
TRBJ2-7 | NA | few | TRBV6-1 | TGTGCCACAGGGAGCCACGATAAACCCTCCTACGAGCAGTACTTC | CATGSHDKPSYEQYF
TRBJ1-2 | NA | NA | TRBV4-3 | TGCGCCAGCAGCCAAGATTACCAGGGTCCCTATGGCTACACCTTC | CASSQDYQGPYGYTF
TRBJ1-3 | NA | once | TRBV21-1 | TGTGCCAGCAGCAAAGCGCGCTCGTTCACAGGGACTGGAAACACCATATATTTT | CASSKARSFTGTGNTIYF
TRBJ1-1 | NA | few | TRBV7-2 | TGTGCCAGCGCAAGAGTAGCAGGTCTGAACACTGAAGCTTTCTTT | CASARVAGLNTEAFF
TRBJ1-3 | NA | NA | TRBV6-5 | TGTGCCAGCACGCGCGGGGTCTCTGGAAACACCATATATTTT | CASTRGVSGNTIYF
TRBJ2-5 | NA | NA | TRBV7-7 | TGTGCTAGCAGCTTAGGGCTAGAAGAGACCCAGTACTTC | CASSLGLEETQYF
TRBJ2-7 | NA | NA | TRBV9 | TGTGCCAGCTCACTTGGGCAGGACTACGAGCAGTACTTC | CASSLGQDYEQYF
TRBJ2-3 | NA | NA | TRBV6-5 | TGTGCCAGCAGTCCGCCGGGCCTAGATACGCAGTATTTT | CASSPPGLDTQYF
TRBJ2-7 | NA | NA | TRBV7-9 | TGTGCCAGCAGCTTAGTCCAGGAGCACTCCTACGAGCAGTACTTC | CASSLVQEHSYEQYF
TRBJ1-2 | TRBD1 | NA | TRBV7-9 | TGTGCCAGCAGCCCAGGGGGCGTTGGCTATGGCTACACCTTC | CASSPGGVGYGYTF
TRBJ1-4 | NA | NA | TRBV7-2 | TGTGCCAGCAGCACTAATGGCGGGGCAAATGAAAAACTGTTTTTT | CASSTNGGANEKLFF
TRBJ1-5 | TRBD1 | NA | TRBV19 | TGTGCCAGTATTTCACAGGGGGCCTTGAATCAGCCCCAGCATTTT | CASISQGALNQPQHF